These T cell receptor beta chains were read from a single sample in a study of control samples from healthy donors and cancer patients. The data were produced by immunoSEQ multiplex PCR, yet TCRdb's version contains in-frame clones alone and is incomplete. The sample records 50,000 or so clones, about 93% being singletons. The specimen was PBMCs. Receptors originate from a woman between 50 and 59 years old with head and neck cancer. Both conserved end residues are part of each CDR3. D genes are given only for firm matches. Some rows mark clone size as missing; the rest say once, few, many or name a class of expanded clone.

TRBV14	TRBJ2-3	NA	NA	TGTGCCAGCAGCCCTAATACTAGGGACATGTCTAGCACAGATACGCAGTATTTT	CASSPNTRDMSSTDTQYF
TRBV28	TRBJ1-3	NA	NA	TGTGCCAGCAGTGGACAGAAGAACACCATATATTTT	CASSGQKNTIYF
TRBV7-8	TRBJ2-1	TRBD2	NA	TGTGCCAGCAGCTTAGTAGGACTAGCGGGAGAAGAGCAGTTCTTC	CASSLVGLAGEEQFF
TRBV19	TRBJ1-2	TRBD1	NA	TGTGCCGTTTGGGACAGAGTTAACTATGGCTACACCTTC	CAVWDRVNYGYTF
TRBV28	TRBJ2-3	TRBD2	NA	TGTGCCAGCAGCGGGGGACTAGCGGGCGAACCTGGGACGCAGTATTTT	CASSGGLAGEPGTQYF
TRBV5-4	TRBJ2-7	NA	NA	TGTGCCAGCAGCTTGGGGGGGGTCGAGCAGTACTTC	CASSLGGVEQYF
TRBV5-6	TRBJ2-5	TRBD2	NA	TGTGCCAGCACCTTAATGACTAGCGGGGAGACCCAGTACTTC	CASTLMTSGETQYF
TRBV10-3	TRBJ1-1	TRBD1	NA	TGTGCCATCAGTGAGTCCGGGACAGGGACTGAAGCTTTCTTT	CAISESGTGTEAFF
TRBV7-9	TRBJ2-2	NA	NA	TGTGCCAGCAGTCCCTCCATAGCGGACGCGGACACCGGGGAGCTGTTTTTT	CASSPSIADADTGELFF
TRBV9	TRBJ2-1	NA	NA	TGTGCCAGCAGCGTAGATAGGGGAGGATACAATGAGCAGTTCTTC	CASSVDRGGYNEQFF
TRBV6-2/TRBV6-3	TRBJ2-3	TRBD2	NA	TGTGCCAGCAGTTATTCGGCGGGGACTAGCGGGACTAGCACAGATACGCAGTATTTT	CASSYSAGTSGTSTDTQYF
TRBV10-2	TRBJ2-3	NA	NA	TGCGCCAGCGCTAGACAAGCTGACACAGATACGCAGTATTTT	CASARQADTDTQYF
TRBV30	TRBJ2-1	NA	few	TGTGCCTGGACAGGGTCATACAATGAGCAGTTCTTC	CAWTGSYNEQFF
TRBV4-1	TRBJ1-5	NA	NA	TGCGCCAGCAGCCAAGAACGGGATCAGCCCCAGCATTTT	CASSQERDQPQHF
TRBV30	TRBJ2-1	NA	NA	TGTGCCTGGAGGCTGACGGGGAACAATGAGCAGTTCTTC	CAWRLTGNNEQFF
TRBV28	TRBJ2-7	NA	NA	TGTGCCAGCAGTATCCAGACAGGTCCCCCCTACGAGCAGTACTTC	CASSIQTGPPYEQYF
TRBV28	TRBJ2-7	TRBD1	NA	TGTGCCAGCAGTCAATCCCCCGGGACAGGGGACTCCTACGAGCAGTACTTC	CASSQSPGTGDSYEQYF
TRBV6-2/TRBV6-3	TRBJ2-2	TRBD2	NA	TGTGCCAGCAGCCCGCGGGGGGGCAAGGAGAACACCGGGGAGCTGTTTTTT	CASSPRGGKENTGELFF
TRBV23-1	TRBJ1-1	NA	NA	TGCGCCAGCTTCATCGGTACGTGCTTAGGGACCCTCGAAGCTTTCTTT	CASFIGTCLGTLEAFF
TRBV19	TRBJ2-6	NA	NA	TGTGCCAGTAGGAGCAGGGGATACGGGGCCAACGTCCTGACTTTC	CASRSRGYGANVLTF
TRBV20-1	TRBJ1-2	NA	NA	TGCAGTGCTAACCAAGACTATGGCTACACCTTC	CSANQDYGYTF
TRBV6-5	TRBJ1-2	TRBD1	NA	TGTGCCAGCAGTTCGGGACAGGGTTGGGGCTACACCTTC	CASSSGQGWGYTF